This section outlines one T cell receptor beta chain sequence together with its context. What it binds is not known. This sample was taken from a study of response to subunit inactivated influenza vaccine. Study-level results: Authors suggested each seasonal flu vaccination may recruit only limited numbers of new T cells.

TCRdb passed the RT-PCR reads through MiXCR, listing each CDR3 protein once. The table has 800,000 to 1,000,000 distinct CDR3 sequences, around 20% seen once. Germline CDR1 and CDR2: SEHNR and FQNEAQ (reference sequence). CDR3 length: 15 residues. Trimming removed 5 bases from V and 8 bases from J; junction bases left unmatched: 8. The receptor was derived from a man aged 45-65 years who received an inactivated influenza vaccine. The chain couples TRBV7-9 to TRBJ2-1; 11 positions agree with TRBD2. Here the sequenced sample was PBMCs from blood, taken roughly 5 days after vaccination. CDR3 DNA: TGTGCCAGCAGCCCAAGACTAGCGGGGTCCCATGAGCAGTTCTTC. Protein product: CASSPRLAGSHEQFF.